The subject of this entry is one T cell receptor beta chain. This clonotype was recorded once. Its binding antigen is unknown. Base qualities are missing; no much larger clone stands one base away. Support from one read is weak. Clipping removes 6 bases from V and 1 base from J, with 14 as the unmatched junction base count. Reading from cysteine to phenylalanine, the CDR3 counts 17 amino acids. The entry retains the CDR3 DNA only, 51 bases that are in frame from base 1. This record comes from a study of blood T cells in healthy people across ages (dated by TCRdb to 2014 to 2015). Study-level background: In model experiments, roughly one uniquely barcoded TCR beta cDNA molecule per two T cells was captured by template switching. Donors of different ages were randomly distributed across sequencing lanes to avoid experimental bias. Four age groups were formed from the donors: young (average roughly 15 years), middle-aged (less than 40), aged (62) and long-lived (about 80). Using the same blood draw, the study looked at two additional independent replicas of 1 million unique cDNA reads for two donors, one aged 18 to 30 and the other aged 80 or older. Using deep sequencing normalized with unique cDNA molecular identifiers, the study measured how TCR beta repertoire diversity changes with age.

Systemically healthy Caucasian individuals from Russia, some 38 in total and aged 6 to 90 years, were included as donors. Each donor gave approximately 9.3 milliliters of peripheral blood, collected into EDTA-treated Vacutainer tubes. Ficoll-Paque density-gradient centrifugation was used to isolate PBMCs, with at least 7 million per sample. Total RNA, at least 6 micrograms per sample, was extracted from PBMCs with Trizol reagent. The percentages of naive CD45RAhigh/CD27high T cells were determined by flow cytometry on a PBMC aliquot from every donor. Results and caveats for the whole study, not just this receptor: Observed TCR beta diversity per million T cells fell roughly linearly with age, and a significant reduction was already apparent by age about 36. Because profiling used bulk unsorted PBMCs, naive and antigen-experienced compartments could not be compared conclusively. There was a strong correlation between observed TCR beta diversity and the percentage of naive T cells measured by flow cytometry. Compared with the aged group, more naive CD4+ T cells, fewer expanded clones and increased TCR diversity were shown by the long-lived group, suggesting age selection. Estimates of total diversity based on one million sequenced T cells were considered lower bounds and underestimates. Because the CMV infection status of the donors was unknown, age-related changes in expanded clonotypes may potentially have been confounded.

Libraries were constructed by 5' RACE. The instrument given in TCRdb is Illumina HiSeq 2500. A second roughly 6 to 11 cycle PCR used a sample-barcoded 5' primer and a J-beta primer mix. Each TCR beta cDNA molecule received a unique molecular identifier from a template-switch 5' adaptor carrying 12 random nucleotides. At least 2.5 million CDR3-containing paired-end reads were obtained from each sample. All of the RNA was converted into first-strand cDNA using the Mint cDNA synthesis kit, with a TRBC-specific oligonucleotide serving as the primer. Following uracil-DNA glycosylase treatment, a first 18-cycle PCR with universal primers M1SS and BC2_uni_R was performed on all cDNA. As for the authors' bioinformatics: For normalization, 1 million high-quality reads were randomly selected from each sample, with every read carrying a distinct molecular identifier. Instead of being binned into consensus sequences, reads with shared molecular identifiers were discarded. MiTCR, with a Q25 quality threshold and the strictest error-elimination algorithm, was used for CDR3 identification, clonotype clustering and error correction. A nonparametric unseen species model using Euler transformation provided a lower-bound estimate of total TCR beta diversity. TCRdb reworked the public reads: Q25 trimming with fastp, MiXCR clone assembly, productive beta chains retained. Rows are unified per CDR3 protein, each entry keeping the most common DNA and genes. The V and J calls shown here were made by TCRdb, not taken from the authors' results. The sample table records about 1.7 million distinct CDR3 sequences; over 25% of these occur just once. The ten largest clones capture about 8% of the sample.

Here the chain combines TRBV12-3 or TRBV12-4 and TRBJ2-5, and TRBD1 aligns with 7 junction nucleotides. Material: blood. This receptor was identified in a woman aged 25 to 39 in good health. The nucleotide sequence reads as follows: TGTGCCAGCAGCCTCCGACAGGGTGTCCGAGGCCAAGAGACCCAGTACTTC. This gives the protein CASSLRQGVRGQETQYF.